The 8 T cell receptor beta chains below all came from one sample that was sequenced in a study of control samples from healthy donors and cancer patients. Using immunoSEQ multiplex PCR, the repertoire was profiled, and TCRdb retains in-frame clones only, with some absent. The sample shows around 150,000 clones, 90% to 95% of them seen only once. The material sequenced was blood. The receptor set was obtained from a woman aged 40 to 55 in good health.

The V gene is TRBV4-3, the J gene TRBJ1-6; D remains unclear. This CDR3 spans 15 amino acids. Deletions cut 1 base from V and 8 bases from J, with 12 bases between. Germline CDR1 and CDR2: LGHNA and YSLEER. For the CDR3, the DNA is TGCGCCAGCAGCCAAGGGGTTAACGGGGATTCACCCCTCCACTTT. Protein sequence: CASSQGVNGDSPLHF.

V is TRBV2 and J is TRBJ1-2, with 9 bases fitting TRBD1. The CDR3 is 13 residues long. Germline trimming cut 10 bases from V and 8 bases from J; bases unmatched to any gene: 11. CDR1 SNHLY and CDR2 FYNNEI come from the germline V gene. CDR3 amino acids: CATSGTGMAGYTF. The CDR3 bases are TGTGCCACTAGCGGGACAGGGATGGCCGGCTACACCTTC.

The chain links TRBV10-3 to TRBJ1-2, with 8 bases that match TRBD1. This CDR3 comprises 18 residues. The trim removed 2 bases at V and 2 bases at J, leaving 13 bases unmatched. CDR1 and CDR2 (germline): ENHRY, SYGVKD. CDR3 loop: CAISEGLTGQGSNYGYTF. The CDR3 nucleotides read TGTGCCATCAGTGAGGGGCTAACAGGACAGGGTTCAAACTATGGCTACACCTTC.

The CDR3 DNA reads TGTGCCAGCAGCTCTAGCGGGAAGCAGTTCTTC. This codes for CASSSSGKQFF. V and J are TRBV11-3 and TRBJ2-1; 9 positions agree with TRBD2. CDR1 and CDR2 from the germline V gene are SGHNT and YENEEA. J lost 11 bases, V lost 4 bases, and 0 bases had no gene match. This CDR3 comprises 11 residues.

The chain links TRBV19 to TRBJ1-5, with a possible D match to TRBD1 (6 bases). Per the germline V gene, CDR1 is LNHDA and CDR2 is SQIVND (reference sequence). This CDR3 has 16 residues. Trimming took 3 bases from V and 8 from J, leaving 20 bases between them. The CDR3 bases are TGTGCCAGTAGTATCTCGGGGACACTGAGAACAAAGCCCCAGCATTTT. Its protein product is CASSISGTLRTKPQHF.

The chain recombines TRBV10-3 with TRBJ2-3, with D uncertain. CDR3 length equals 14 residues. Germline CDR1 ENHRY, CDR2 SYGVKD. V shed 7 bases and J shed 4 bases, with 15 bases lying between them. CDR3 coding DNA: TGTGCCATCACCGGACCAGAGCACTCAGATACGCAGTATTTT. It codes for CAITGPEHSDTQYF.

The V and J genes are TRBV3-1 (or the pseudogene TRBV3-2) and TRBJ2-1, with 8 bases that match TRBD2. The CDR3 is made up of 15 amino acids. Germline V CDR1 and CDR2: LGHDT, YNNKEL (reference sequence). V shed 7 bases and J 9 bases; nucleotides not matched to a gene: 14. Here the CDR3 DNA reads TGTGCCAGCACCCCGGCCAGCGGGAGCAGTGGTGAGCAGTTCTTC. Translated: CASTPASGSSGEQFF.

The rearrangement joins TRBV7-6 to TRBJ1-1; D is perhaps TRBD1 (6 bases). Germline CDR1 SGHVS, CDR2 FNYEAQ. Trimming removed 1 base at V and 6 bases at J, with 9 bases between. The CDR3 is made up of 13 amino acids. The CDR3 DNA follows: TGTGCCAGCAGCTTAGTTCAGGGGTCTGAAGCTTTCTTT. Amino acids: CASSLVQGSEAFF.